Listed here are 2 T cell receptor beta chains from one sample, sequenced in a study of Ad26.COV2.S vaccination and SARS-CoV-2 variants. The treatment here: roughly 19 received Ad26.COV2.S at low or high dose, single or two shots; about 5 received placebo; per-sample allocation not given. Samples came from day 63 after the first vaccine or placebo injection. Data came from immunoSEQ multiplex PCR; TCRdb stores just in-frame clones and leaves some out. Seen here are 300,000 to 350,000 clones, almost 90% observed once, and the top ten hold around 5.5%. The sample consisted of peripheral blood, taken in a trial of Ad26.COV2.S vaccine versus placebo. These TCRs come from a person aged 18 to 59 who received the Ad26.COV2.S COVID-19 vaccine or a placebo.

The chain couples TRBV6-2 or TRBV6-3 to TRBJ1-1; the D gene is possibly TRBD1 (5 bases). Germline V lookup: CDR1 MNHEY, CDR2 SVGEGT. V lost 0 bases and J 6 bases, leaving 14 bases between the germline ends. CDR3 length: 15 residues. The CDR3 sequence is CASSYSAGGYAEAFF. In DNA, the CDR3 is TGTGCCAGCAGTTACTCGGCCGGGGGTTACGCTGAAGCTTTCTTT.

The genes are TRBV18 and TRBJ2-6; 8 nucleotides align to TRBD1. Trimming at V came to 1 base and at J to 0 bases, leaving 5 bases not matched to a gene. The CDR3 sequence is 18 residues long. Germline CDR1 is KGHSH and CDR2 is LQKENI. The chain's CDR3 is CASSPRNRGVSGANVLTF. In nucleotides, the CDR3 is TGTGCCAGCTCACCACGTAACAGGGGGGTCTCTGGGGCCAACGTCCTGACTTTC.